A selection of T cell receptor beta chains follows, all from one sample in a study of cytomegalovirus exposure and HLA in healthy donors. TCRdb's table, derived via immunoSEQ multiplex PCR, lists solely in-frame clones and lacks some. The sample records roughly 140,000 clones, over 60% being singletons. Source material: PBMCs. Receptors were obtained from a male donor in good health and CMV-seronegative. CDR3s include the opening cysteine and the closing phenylalanine or tryptophan. Each record gives: J gene, CDR3 length, V gene, CDR3 protein.

j_call: TRBJ1-1; cdr3_length: 13; v_call: TRBV5-1; cdr3_aa: CASSLTGIAEAFF
j_call: TRBJ2-1; cdr3_length: 15; v_call: TRBV7-9; cdr3_aa: CASSLPTDGRNEQFF
j_call: TRBJ1-1; cdr3_length: 15; v_call: TRBV4-3; cdr3_aa: CASSQMDRGGAEAFF
j_call: TRBJ2-5; cdr3_length: 15; v_call: TRBV19; cdr3_aa: CASSPQWGVTETQYF
j_call: TRBJ2-1; cdr3_length: 14; v_call: TRBV2; cdr3_aa: CASRTGQGPNEQFF
j_call: TRBJ2-5; cdr3_length: 14; v_call: TRBV9; cdr3_aa: CASSVADSPETQYF
j_call: TRBJ1-5; cdr3_length: 14; v_call: TRBV30; cdr3_aa: CAWSPGTGNQPQHF
j_call: TRBJ1-5; cdr3_length: 18; v_call: TRBV27; cdr3_aa: CASSQFLRQGFRDQPQHF
j_call: TRBJ1-1; cdr3_length: 15; v_call: TRBV7-6; cdr3_aa: CASSLGQGANTEAFF
j_call: TRBJ2-7; cdr3_length: 15; v_call: TRBV7-2; cdr3_aa: CASSTRGGPGIEQYF
j_call: TRBJ2-5; cdr3_length: 15; v_call: TRBV7-9; cdr3_aa: CASSRGQGNQETQYF
j_call: TRBJ1-6; cdr3_length: 15; v_call: TRBV28; cdr3_aa: CASSLSSQYNSPLHF
j_call: TRBJ1-1; cdr3_length: 12; v_call: TRBV19; cdr3_aa: CASSQQGWGAFF
j_call: TRBJ2-7; cdr3_length: 16; v_call: TRBV7-2; cdr3_aa: CASSLVWSQGAQEQYF
j_call: TRBJ2-5; cdr3_length: 12; v_call: TRBV5-4; cdr3_aa: CASHRGGGTQYF
j_call: TRBJ1-2; cdr3_length: 17; v_call: TRBV18; cdr3_aa: CASSPPGQGPLVYGYTF
j_call: TRBJ1-2; cdr3_length: 13; v_call: TRBV4-1; cdr3_aa: CASSPTGNYGYTF
j_call: TRBJ2-1; cdr3_length: 13; v_call: TRBV27; cdr3_aa: CASRPSGGNEQFF
j_call: TRBJ2-5; cdr3_length: 14; v_call: TRBV7-3; cdr3_aa: CASSPRRGQETQYF
j_call: TRBJ1-1; cdr3_length: 16; v_call: TRBV18; cdr3_aa: CASSVYADRKNTEAFF